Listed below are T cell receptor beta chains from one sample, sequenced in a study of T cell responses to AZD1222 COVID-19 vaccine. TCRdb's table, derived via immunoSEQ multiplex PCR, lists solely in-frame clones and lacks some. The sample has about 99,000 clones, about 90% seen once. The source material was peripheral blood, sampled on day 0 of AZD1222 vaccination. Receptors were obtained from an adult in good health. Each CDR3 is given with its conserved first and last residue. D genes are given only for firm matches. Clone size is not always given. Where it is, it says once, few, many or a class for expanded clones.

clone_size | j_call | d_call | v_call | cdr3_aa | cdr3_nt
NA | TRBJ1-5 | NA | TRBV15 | CATSRDRAGLQPQHF | TGTGCCACCAGCAGGGATCGCGCGGGACTTCAGCCCCAGCATTTT
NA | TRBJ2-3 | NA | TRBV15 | CATSSERGTDTQYF | TGTGCCACCAGCAGCGAAAGGGGGACAGATACGCAGTATTTT
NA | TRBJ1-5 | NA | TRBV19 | CASSEWGSNQPQHF | TGTGCCAGTAGTGAATGGGGAAGCAATCAGCCCCAGCATTTT
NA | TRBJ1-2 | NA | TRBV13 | CASSQRTVLNYGYTF | TGTGCCAGCAGTCAAAGGACCGTTCTTAACTATGGCTACACCTTC
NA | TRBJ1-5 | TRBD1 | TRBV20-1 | CSASFGTGVSGNQPQHF | TGCAGTGCTAGTTTTGGGACAGGGGTCTCTGGCAATCAGCCCCAGCATTTT
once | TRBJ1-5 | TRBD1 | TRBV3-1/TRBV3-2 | CASSQAGTGQPQHF | TGTGCCAGCAGCCAAGCAGGGACAGGTCAGCCCCAGCATTTT
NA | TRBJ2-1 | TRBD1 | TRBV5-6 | CASRHDRDRDYNEQFF | TGTGCCAGCAGGCATGACCGGGACAGAGATTACAATGAGCAGTTCTTC
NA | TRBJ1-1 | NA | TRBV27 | CASSLGTGRWSEAFF | TGTGCCAGCAGTTTGGGTACGGGGCGATGGTCTGAAGCTTTCTTT
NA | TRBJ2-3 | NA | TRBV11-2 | CASSLRGSDTQYF | TGTGCCAGCAGCTTAAGAGGGTCAGATACGCAGTATTTT
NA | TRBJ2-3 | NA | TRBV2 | CASNGGEADTQYF | TGTGCCAGCAATGGCGGGGAGGCAGATACGCAGTATTTT
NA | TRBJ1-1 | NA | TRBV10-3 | CAISDLPAGVGTEAFF | TGTGCCATCAGTGACCTTCCGGCAGGGGTGGGCACTGAAGCTTTCTTT
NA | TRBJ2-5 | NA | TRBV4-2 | CASSPRQGLLETQYF | TGTGCCAGCAGCCCCCGCCAGGGTCTTTTGGAGACCCAGTACTTC
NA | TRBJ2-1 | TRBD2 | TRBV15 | CATSSPGLAGAYNEQFF | TGTGCCACCAGCAGCCCAGGACTAGCGGGGGCCTACAATGAGCAGTTCTTC
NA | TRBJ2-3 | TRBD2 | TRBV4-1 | CASSRIGLGSTDTQYF | TGCGCCAGCAGCCGGATAGGACTAGGTAGCACAGATACGCAGTATTTT
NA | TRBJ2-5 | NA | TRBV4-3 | CASSQWGDGQETQYF | TGCGCCAGCAGCCAATGGGGCGACGGGCAAGAGACCCAGTACTTC
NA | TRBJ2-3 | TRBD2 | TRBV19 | CASSIDRPTSGRPNTDTQYF | TGTGCCAGTAGTATAGATCGCCCTACTAGCGGGAGGCCAAACACGGATACGCAGTATTTT
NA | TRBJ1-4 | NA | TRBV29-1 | CSVVTTNEKLFF | TGCAGCGTTGTGACAACTAATGAAAAACTGTTTTTT
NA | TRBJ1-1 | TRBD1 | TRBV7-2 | CASSFSGAGGTEAFF | TGTGCCAGCAGCTTTAGCGGGGCAGGGGGCACTGAAGCTTTCTTT
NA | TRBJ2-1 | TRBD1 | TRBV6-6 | CASSAAGGATNEQFF | TGTGCCAGCAGTGCCGCAGGGGGCGCCACCAATGAGCAGTTCTTC
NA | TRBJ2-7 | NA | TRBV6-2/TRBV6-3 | CASSYVGSGQYF | TGTGCCAGCAGTTACGTGGGTTCCGGGCAGTACTTC
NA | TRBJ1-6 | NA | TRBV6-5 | CASSYVARSNSPLHF | TGTGCCAGCAGTTACGTTGCCAGGTCTAATTCACCCCTCCACTTT
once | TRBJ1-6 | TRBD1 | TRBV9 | CASSSPRGQGALGPLHF | TGTGCCAGCAGCTCCCCCCGAGGACAGGGGGCCCTGGGACCCCTCCACTTT
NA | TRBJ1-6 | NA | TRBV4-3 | CASSQDIGAGSGSPLHF | TGCGCCAGCAGCCAAGATATAGGGGCGGGCTCCGGTTCACCCCTCCACTTT
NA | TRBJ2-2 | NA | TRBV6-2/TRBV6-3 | CASSYSVTGKNTGELFF | TGTGCCAGCAGTTACTCGGTCACAGGGAAGAACACCGGGGAGCTGTTTTTT
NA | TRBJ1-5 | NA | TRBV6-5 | CASSSPTGVGNQPQHF | TGTGCCAGCAGTTCTCCGACAGGCGTTGGCAATCAGCCCCAGCATTTT
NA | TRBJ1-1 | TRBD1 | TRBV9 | CASGTGGGTEAFF | TGTGCCAGCGGTACAGGGGGCGGCACTGAAGCTTTCTTT
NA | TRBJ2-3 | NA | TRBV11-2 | CASSLFLQPTDTQYF | TGTGCCAGCAGCTTATTTCTACAGCCTACAGATACGCAGTATTTT